The present T cell receptor beta chain was sequenced within a study of spatial heterogeneity in lung cancer. The CDR3 covers 15 residues. Germline CDR1 reads ENHRY; CDR2 reads SYGVKD. V dropped 7 bases and J dropped 0 bases, with 10 bases sitting between them. Time point: sample taken at primary tumor resection. TCRdb fed the 5' RACE reads into MiXCR, producing one record per CDR3 protein. The sample holds 5,400 or so distinct CDR3 sequences, about 7.1% seen once. This clonotype came up many times. What it recognizes is unknown. Notes on the study in general: For expanded intratumoral alpha and beta TCRs, counts tracked tumor mutation counts.

The V gene is TRBV10-3, the J gene TRBJ2-6; D unresolved. This material consisted of lung tumor tissue, taken at surgery. The receptor was derived from a male donor with early-stage non-small cell lung cancer. CDR3: CAITDRSSGANVLTF. The CDR3 region has the DNA TGTGCCATCACCGACCGAAGCTCTGGGGCCAACGTCCTGACTTTC.